The 3 T cell receptor beta chains reported below all come from one sample, sequenced in a study of T cells after yellow fever vaccination. MiXCR, run by TCRdb on the 5' RACE reads, gives a single entry per CDR3 protein. The sample contains 450,000 to 600,000 distinct CDR3 sequences, roughly 14% of which appear only once. Sequenced material: PBMCs, taken on the day of the yellow fever booster vaccination. These receptors came from a young man who received the YFV17D yellow fever vaccine.

The V and J genes are TRBV5-6 and TRBJ2-7; 8 bases are a match to TRBD1. The junction had 14 bases not matched to a gene; V was cut back by 2 bases and J by 1 base. Germline CDR1 is SGHDT and CDR2 is YYEEEE. The CDR3 has 18 residues. As DNA, the CDR3 is TGTGCCAGCAGCTTCACCGGGACAGGAGCCTTCCTTTCCTACGAGCAGTACTTC. Its protein product is CASSFTGTGAFLSYEQYF.

This chain uses TRBV5-5 with TRBJ2-1, with D unresolved. Trimming shortened V by 0 bases and J by 0 bases, and 10 bases separated the two germline ends. This CDR3 is built from 16 residues. Germline CDR1 and CDR2: SGHKS and YYEKEE (reference sequence). This CDR3 reads CASSLEAEPSYNEQFF. For the CDR3, the DNA is TGTGCCAGCAGCTTGGAGGCGGAACCCTCCTACAATGAGCAGTTCTTC. Supplemented by reference TRBV5-5 and TRBJ2-1, the full variable domain reads DAGVTQSPTHLIKTRGQQVTLRCSPISGHKSVSWYQQVLGQGPQFIFQYYEKEERGRGNFPDRFSARQFPNYSSELNVNALLLGDSALYLCASSLEAEPSYNEQFFGPGTRLTVL.

The chain links TRBV19 to TRBJ2-1; 8 nucleotides match TRBD2. Looked up from germline, CDR1 is LNHDA and CDR2 is SQIVND (reference sequence). This CDR3 region has 15 residues. The V gene end was trimmed by 9 bases and the J gene end by 2 bases; junction bases not matched to a gene: 9. CDR3 bases: TGTGCCAGCGGCACCGGGACTAGAGCCTACAATGAGCAGTTCTTC. Its protein product is CASGTGTRAYNEQFF.